A selection of T cell receptor beta chains follows, all from one sample in a study of control samples from healthy donors and cancer patients. Clones were sequenced by immunoSEQ multiplex PCR, and TCRdb holds only the in-frame ones, with some missing. This sample has 150,000 to 200,000 clones, with around 90% found just once. Material for sequencing was blood. These receptors were collected from a woman aged 40-49 years in good health. The CDR3 runs from the conserved cysteine through the conserved F or W. The D gene is left open where the match is weak. Size tells how often a clone was seen (once, few, many) or the class of an expanded clone, and some rows leave it out.

D gene,V gene,J gene,clone size,CDR3 DNA,CDR3 protein
NA,TRBV30,TRBJ1-2,NA,TGTGCCTGGACCGAGGGGGGAGGGGATGGCTACACCTTC,CAWTEGGGDGYTF
TRBD2,TRBV5-4,TRBJ2-5,NA,TGTGCCAGCAGCTCCAGGGGCGGGGGGGAACGGGAGACCCAGTACTTC,CASSSRGGGERETQYF
NA,TRBV5-1,TRBJ2-1,NA,TGCGCCAGCAGCACCGGGAACTCCTACAATGAGCAGTTCTTC,CASSTGNSYNEQFF
NA,TRBV7-6,TRBJ2-3,NA,TGTGCCAGCAGCTTCGGAGGGGAAGATACGCAGTATTTT,CASSFGGEDTQYF
NA,TRBV3-1/TRBV3-2,TRBJ1-1,NA,TGTGCCAGCAGTCATAGTCAAGCGGCCAACACTGAAGCTTTCTTT,CASSHSQAANTEAFF
NA,TRBV11-2,TRBJ2-7,NA,TGTGCCAGCAGCTTAGGGCATGGCGGGCTCTACGAGCAGTACTTC,CASSLGHGGLYEQYF
NA,TRBV12-3/TRBV12-4,TRBJ2-5,NA,TGTGCCAGCAGTCCTGTGGGAGAGACCCAGTACTTC,CASSPVGETQYF
NA,TRBV27,TRBJ1-5,NA,TGTGCCAGCAGTTCAGCGGGGTTTAATCAGCCCCAGCATTTT,CASSSAGFNQPQHF
TRBD2,TRBV5-1,TRBJ2-3,NA,TGCGCCAGCAGCTTTCTAGCGGGGGGCCCAGATACGCAGTATTTT,CASSFLAGGPDTQYF
NA,TRBV5-8,TRBJ1-5,NA,TGTGCCAGCAGAACCGTGGGATCTAGCAATCAGCCCCAGCATTTT,CASRTVGSSNQPQHF
TRBD2,TRBV2,TRBJ2-4,NA,TGTGCCACCGGTAGCGGGGCCAAAAACATTCAGTACTTC,CATGSGAKNIQYF
NA,TRBV7-9,TRBJ1-2,NA,TGTGCCAGCAGCCCGGGCGAGGGGCCGGACTACACCTTC,CASSPGEGPDYTF
TRBD1,TRBV6-6,TRBJ2-2,NA,TGTGCCAGCAGTTATGACAGGGTCGATGGCACCGGGGAGCTGTTTTTT,CASSYDRVDGTGELFF
NA,TRBV7-2,TRBJ1-5,NA,TGTGCCAGCAGCCACCCGAGGATCTATAGCAATCAGCCCCAGCATTTT,CASSHPRIYSNQPQHF
NA,TRBV5-1,TRBJ2-5,NA,TGCGCCAGCTCCCGGGTAGGGGGGGGGCAGGAGACCCAGTACTTC,CASSRVGGGQETQYF
NA,TRBV12-1,TRBJ2-7,NA,TGTGCCAGCAGCTGTTCGGGGGGGCTAGCGGGGGGTAACGAGCAGTACTTC,CASSCSGGLAGGNEQYF
NA,TRBV2,TRBJ2-5,NA,TGTGCCAGCAGCTGGCAGCGGCGGGAGACCCAGTACTTC,CASSWQRRETQYF
NA,TRBV6-6,TRBJ1-4,NA,TGTGCCAGCAGTCCAAGGGCAGGGGCATCGGCAACTAATGAAAAACTGTTTTTT,CASSPRAGASATNEKLFF
NA,TRBV12-3/TRBV12-4,TRBJ2-3,once,TGTGCCAGCGGTAAAGGGTATACGCAGTATTTT,CASGKGYTQYF
NA,TRBV5-1,TRBJ2-5,NA,TGCGCCAGCAGCTTGGACCAAGAGACCCAGTACTTC,CASSLDQETQYF
TRBD1,TRBV19,TRBJ2-7,NA,TGTGCCAGTAGCCCCTCCGGGACAGTTGCCTACGAGCAGTACTTC,CASSPSGTVAYEQYF
TRBD1,TRBV19,TRBJ1-2,once,TGTGCCAGTACTACGACGGACAGGAGCTATGGCTACACCTTC,CASTTTDRSYGYTF
NA,TRBV5-1,TRBJ2-3,NA,TGCGCCAGCAGCATCAGTGGGCTCGAAGATACGCAGTATTTT,CASSISGLEDTQYF
TRBD1,TRBV6-5,TRBJ1-6,NA,TGTGCCAGCAGGAGGTGGGACAGCGGTAATTCACCCCTCCACTTT,CASRRWDSGNSPLHF
TRBD1,TRBV9,TRBJ1-2,NA,TGTGCCAGCAGCGTAGAGGGACAGGGGCCATCCTCTAACTATGGCTACACCTTC,CASSVEGQGPSSNYGYTF
TRBD2,TRBV6-4,TRBJ2-1,NA,TGTGCCAGCAGTGACTCGGGCGGGGGGACCCTCAGTGAGCAGTTCTTC,CASSDSGGGTLSEQFF
NA,TRBV21-1,TRBJ2-5,NA,TGTGCCAGCACACCTTCGAGCGGGGTACGGGAGACCCAGTACTTC,CASTPSSGVRETQYF
NA,TRBV12-1,TRBJ1-1,NA,TGTGCCAGCAGCCCGGCCCGCATGAACACTGAAGCTTTCTTT,CASSPARMNTEAFF
TRBD1,TRBV7-8,TRBJ2-7,NA,TGTGCCAGCAGCTTAACCCAGGGGGCCTCCTACGAGCAGTACTTC,CASSLTQGASYEQYF
NA,TRBV19,TRBJ2-1,few,TGTGCCAGTAGCTCGGACGAGGCCCTCAATGAGCAGTTCTTC,CASSSDEALNEQFF
TRBD2,TRBV19,TRBJ2-1,NA,TGTGCCAGTTACGGGGGGAGAACCTACAATGAGCAGTTCTTC,CASYGGRTYNEQFF
NA,TRBV5-5,TRBJ1-1,NA,TGTGCCAGCAGCTTGGTTTACTTCCAGAACACTGAAGCTTTCTTT,CASSLVYFQNTEAFF
NA,TRBV19,TRBJ1-1,NA,TGTGCCAGTAATGCGGGCACTGAAGCTTTCTTT,CASNAGTEAFF
NA,TRBV18,TRBJ1-4,NA,TGTGCCAGCTCACCCCTCCCACAAACAACTAATGAAAAACTGTTTTTT,CASSPLPQTTNEKLFF
NA,TRBV27,TRBJ2-1,NA,TGTGCCAGCAGCCCGTGGGGGGGGCCCAACAATGAGCAGTTCTTC,CASSPWGGPNNEQFF
NA,TRBV9,TRBJ2-6,NA,TGTGCCAGCAGCGCCAACACCTCTGGGGCCAACGTCCTGACTTTC,CASSANTSGANVLTF
NA,TRBV11-2,TRBJ2-1,NA,TGTGCCAGCAGCTTAGCAGGGGTCTACAATGAGCAGTTCTTC,CASSLAGVYNEQFF
TRBD1,TRBV13,TRBJ2-7,NA,TGTGCCAGCAGCACCCGGGACAGCTTTCTCTACGAGCAGTACTTC,CASSTRDSFLYEQYF
NA,TRBV9,TRBJ1-1,NA,TGTGCCAGCAGCGCTCGTGTGGGGACTGAAGCTTTCTTT,CASSARVGTEAFF
TRBD2,TRBV5-1,TRBJ2-1,NA,TGCGCCAGCAGCTTGAGTTCTAGCGGGGGGGCACGTGAGCAGTTCTTC,CASSLSSSGGAREQFF
TRBD1,TRBV5-1,TRBJ2-4,once,TGCGCCAGCAGCCCGAGCTGGGACAGGGAGAACATTCAGTACTTC,CASSPSWDRENIQYF
NA,TRBV13,TRBJ2-5,few,TGTGCCAGCAGCTTCCAAGAGACCCAGTACTTC,CASSFQETQYF
NA,TRBV10-3,TRBJ2-5,NA,TGTGCCATCAGTTCGGTCTGGGAGACCCAGTACTTC,CAISSVWETQYF
NA,TRBV6-5,TRBJ1-3,NA,TGTGCCACCTCGGCCGACCTCCTCTCTGGAAACACCATATATTTT,CATSADLLSGNTIYF
TRBD1,TRBV6-6,TRBJ1-5,NA,TGTGCCAGCAGCCAAGGACAGGGGATCGATCAGCCCCAGCATTTT,CASSQGQGIDQPQHF
TRBD1,TRBV5-1,TRBJ2-1,NA,TGCGCCAGCAGCGCCGACAGGGATTCCTACAATGAGCAGTTCTTC,CASSADRDSYNEQFF
NA,TRBV6-2/TRBV6-3,TRBJ1-1,NA,TGTGCCAGCAGTCCAGCGAAAGGGCCCTTCTCCCTGAACACTGAAGCTTTCTTT,CASSPAKGPFSLNTEAFF
TRBD2,TRBV3-1/TRBV3-2,TRBJ2-3,NA,TGTGCCAGCAGCACTCGGGGGAGCGGGGGAAGCACAGATACGCAGTATTTT,CASSTRGSGGSTDTQYF
NA,TRBV5-1,TRBJ2-2,NA,TGCGCCAGTACCCCCGGAAGAGGGGGAACCGGGGAGCTGTTTTTT,CASTPGRGGTGELFF
NA,TRBV6-1,TRBJ2-7,once,TGTGCCAGCAGTGGACCCCTCACAGGGAGTCGCCTGACCTACGAGCAGTACTTC,CASSGPLTGSRLTYEQYF
NA,TRBV6-5,TRBJ1-2,NA,TGTGCCAGCAGTTCTTCACAGGCGCCCGGCTACACCTTC,CASSSSQAPGYTF
NA,TRBV7-8,TRBJ1-4,NA,TGTGCCAGCAGCTTAGAAACCCATGGGGGAAATGAAAAACTGTTTTTT,CASSLETHGGNEKLFF
NA,TRBV6-5,TRBJ1-6,NA,TGTGCCAGCAGTCCACAACAGGGACCCAAGTCACCCCTCCACTTT,CASSPQQGPKSPLHF
NA,TRBV5-6,TRBJ1-6,NA,TGTGCCAGCAGCCCAACCCCGAGCTCCTATAATTCACCCCTCCACTTT,CASSPTPSSYNSPLHF